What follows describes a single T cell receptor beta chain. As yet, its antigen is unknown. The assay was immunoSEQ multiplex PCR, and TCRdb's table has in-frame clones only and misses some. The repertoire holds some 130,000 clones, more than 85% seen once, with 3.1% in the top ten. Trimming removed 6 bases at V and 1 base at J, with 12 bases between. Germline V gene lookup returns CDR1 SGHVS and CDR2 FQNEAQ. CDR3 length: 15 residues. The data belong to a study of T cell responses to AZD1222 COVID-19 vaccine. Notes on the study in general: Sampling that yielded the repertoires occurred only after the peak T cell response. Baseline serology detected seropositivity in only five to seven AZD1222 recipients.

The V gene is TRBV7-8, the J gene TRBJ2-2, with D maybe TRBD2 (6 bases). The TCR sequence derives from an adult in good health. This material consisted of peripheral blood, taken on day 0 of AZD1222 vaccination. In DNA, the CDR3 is TGTGCCAGCAGTCCTAAGGGAGGGAACACCGGGGAGCTGTTTTTT. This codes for CASSPKGGNTGELFF.